These T cell receptor beta chains were read from a single sample in a study of T-cell memory formation after mild COVID-19. MiXCR, run by TCRdb on the 5' RACE reads, gives a single entry per CDR3 protein. The sample lists 430,000 or so distinct CDR3 sequences; about 23% were seen once. Material: PBMCs or a T cell subset sorted from them (not recorded which). The receptors here all came from an adult woman who had mild COVID-19 (a few samples of this study predate the infection). Cell type and time point are not known. Both conserved end residues are part of each CDR3. A D gene is named only where the DNA matches it firmly. Size tells how often a clone was seen (once, few, many) or the class of an expanded clone, and some rows leave it out.

NA,NA,TRBV19,TRBJ2-7,TGTGCCAGTAGTAGGGACCTCCTGTCCGAGCAGTACTTC,CASSRDLLSEQYF
TRBD1,NA,TRBV12-3/TRBV12-4,TRBJ1-5,TGTGCCAGCAGTTCAGGGGGCTTCAATCAGCCCCAGCATTTT,CASSSGGFNQPQHF
NA,NA,TRBV7-9,TRBJ1-2,TGTGCCAGCAGCATGGACAGCTATGGCTACACCTTC,CASSMDSYGYTF
NA,NA,TRBV5-1,TRBJ2-3,TGCGCCAGCAGCCCCACGGGGGGCCGCACAGATACGCAGTATTTT,CASSPTGGRTDTQYF
NA,once,TRBV5-1,TRBJ1-6,TGCGCCAGCAGCTTGGGACAGGCAAATTCACCCCTCCACTTT,CASSLGQANSPLHF
NA,few,TRBV18,TRBJ2-5,TGTGCCAGCTCACCGCTCGGAGGAGAGACCCAGTACTTC,CASSPLGGETQYF
NA,few,TRBV20-1,TRBJ2-7,TGCAGTGCTAGAGTGGGTGGGGACAAATACGAGCAGTACTTC,CSARVGGDKYEQYF
NA,few,TRBV12-3/TRBV12-4,TRBJ2-2,TGTGCCAGCAGTTTCCCCATGCGGACTATGACCGGGGAGCTGTTTTTT,CASSFPMRTMTGELFF
NA,NA,TRBV5-5,TRBJ2-2,TGTGCCAGCAGCTTGGTTTCTGTTAGGAGAAACACCGGGGAGCTGTTTTTT,CASSLVSVRRNTGELFF
TRBD2,NA,TRBV6-6,TRBJ2-5,TGTGCCAGCAGTTACGGCGGGGGGAACCAAGAGACCCAGTACTTC,CASSYGGGNQETQYF
TRBD1,NA,TRBV20-1,TRBJ1-6,TGCAGTGCTAGGTTGGGACAGGTCAATTCACCCCTCCACTTT,CSARLGQVNSPLHF
NA,few,TRBV4-1,TRBJ2-3,TGCGCCAGCAGCCACAGTGGCGGTTCAGATACGCAGTATTTT,CASSHSGGSDTQYF
TRBD2,NA,TRBV6-6,TRBJ2-6,TGTGCCAGCAGTTACTTGCGGGGGGACCTTAGGGCCAACGTCCTGACTTTC,CASSYLRGDLRANVLTF
TRBD1,once,TRBV24-1,TRBJ1-1,TGTGCCACCAAAGGGCAGGGGGGTAGAGCTTTCTTT,CATKGQGGRAFF
NA,few,TRBV20-1,TRBJ1-1,TGCAGTGCCAACGACCATAAGTCTGAAGCTTTCTTT,CSANDHKSEAFF
NA,many,TRBV12-3/TRBV12-4,TRBJ2-5,TGTGCCAGCAGCCAATATTTGACGGGTACCCAGTACTTC,CASSQYLTGTQYF
TRBD1,NA,TRBV10-3,TRBJ2-3,TGTGCCATCAGTCAACCGTCAGGACAGGGGCGGAATACGCAGTATTTT,CAISQPSGQGRNTQYF
TRBD1,NA,TRBV9,TRBJ2-7,TGTGCCAGCAGCGTCACCGGGACAGGGGGTTACGAGCAGTACTTC,CASSVTGTGGYEQYF
TRBD2,NA,TRBV7-2,TRBJ2-1,TGTGCCAGCAGCTTGGGTGTGGCGGGAGAGTGCTTCTTC,CASSLGVAGECFF
TRBD1,NA,TRBV10-3,TRBJ2-7,TGTGCCATCAGTGAGTCGGACAGGGCCTACGAGCAGTACTTC,CAISESDRAYEQYF
NA,few,TRBV10-3,TRBJ1-1,TGTGCCATCAAGGACGGACCGAACACTGAAGCTTTCTTT,CAIKDGPNTEAFF
TRBD2,NA,TRBV6-1,TRBJ2-1,TGTGCCAGCAGTGAAGGGGCGGCGGGGGCCTACAATGAGCAGTTCTTC,CASSEGAAGAYNEQFF
NA,NA,TRBV9,TRBJ2-2,TGTGCCAGCAGCGTAGACGGAAAGAACACCGGGGAGCTGTTTTTT,CASSVDGKNTGELFF
NA,few,TRBV3-1,TRBJ1-2,TGTGCCAGCAGCCTCTTTGCGGGGGCCGGTGATGGCTACACCTTC,CASSLFAGAGDGYTF
TRBD2,once,TRBV20-1,TRBJ2-1,TGCAGTGCTAGTCTGGCTAGCGGGGGAAGTGAGCAGTTCTTC,CSASLASGGSEQFF
TRBD1,once,TRBV12-3/TRBV12-4,TRBJ1-2,TGTGCCAGCAGTTTGACAGGGGCTCTGGGCACCTTC,CASSLTGALGTF
NA,NA,TRBV24-1,TRBJ2-1,TGTGCCACCAGTACATCACTACGACCTGACTACTACAATGAGCAGTTCTTC,CATSTSLRPDYYNEQFF
NA,once,TRBV7-2,TRBJ2-1,TGTGCCAGCAGCTCCACAAAGGTTGAGCAGTTCTTC,CASSSTKVEQFF
NA,NA,TRBV20-1,TRBJ2-7,TGCAGGGGGTCCGAAGGCGGGATAATAGACGAGCAGTACTTC,CRGSEGGIIDEQYF
NA,NA,TRBV19,TRBJ2-2,TGTGCCAGTCTCAGCGCCCCTCTGGGTGCCGGGGAGCTGTTTTTT,CASLSAPLGAGELFF
NA,few,TRBV24-1,TRBJ2-7,TGTGCCACCAGTGATTCGAAGGACTTCCTCGCCGAGCAGCACTTC,CATSDSKDFLAEQHF
TRBD1,NA,TRBV5-1,TRBJ2-1,TGCGCCAGCAGCTCCCCCCTGGGACAGAGGTACAATGAGCAGTTCTTC,CASSSPLGQRYNEQFF
NA,few,TRBV24-1,TRBJ2-5,TGTGCCACCAGTCCCCGGGGCGGAGAGACCCAGTACTTC,CATSPRGGETQYF
NA,few,TRBV27,TRBJ1-1,TGTGCCAGCAGGCCCCAGTTGGGAGTGATAGGAGCTGAAGCTTTCTTT,CASRPQLGVIGAEAFF